This TCR beta chain was obtained from a study of long-term antiretroviral therapy in people with HIV (dated by TCRdb to the early 2020s). A note on the overall study: Collection of the earliest samples took place about a decade ahead of the 2015 WHO recommendation for immediate ART, at a time when ART was typically delayed until CD4 counts fell. No cross-contamination during QIAcube processing was shown when test extractions of a monoclonal T-cell line were performed alongside about 30 polyclonal samples. The cohort contributed about 200 cryopreserved PBMC samples from around 30 adults with confirmed HIV infection, collected serially over a mean of approximately six years (range 1-12). A retrospective serial study tested whether ART initiation and durable HIV suppression were associated with changes in peripheral blood TRB repertoire composition and diversity. Of the roughly 30 participants with HIV, some 12 were female.

Participants were included only if at least one PBMC sample before ART initiation and at least two post-ART samples were available. Every participant with HIV received treatment in the United States of America. Before DNA extraction, cryopreserved samples of about 1-11 million PBMC were thawed and then washed. At the time of the earliest PBMC sample, participants with HIV were aged between roughly 23 and 60 years. Each participant contributed PBMC samples from 1-4 timepoints before ART initiation and 2-8 timepoints after ART initiation, with a median of 7 samples. Serial HIV viral load, CD4+ T-cell count, ART history and demographic data were obtained for every participant. Using a Qiagen kit on a QIAcube, genomic DNA was extracted from unsorted PBMC, with samples processed in batches of 12. The immunoSEQ hsTCRB v3.0 assay was used at survey level resolution to sequence the TRB variable region. TRB sequencing targeted a depth of roughly 35,000-55,000 T-cell genomes per sample. An Illumina MiSeq with a v3 150-cycle kit was used to sequence the pooled TRB libraries. Per the original workflow: Analysis of repertoires was carried out in R inside a reproducible Nextflow workflow spanning QC, data transformation and analysis. Custom analyses were implemented in LymphoSeq2, an R package for AIRR-Seq data exploration. A handful of samples that yielded fewer than 5000 total TRB sequences were excluded, so that some 190 HIV repertoires were analyzed. Of the roughly 180 retained HIV repertoires, roughly 61 were collected before and approximately 130 after ART initiation. Each repertoire was downsampled to 5000 TRB nucleotide sequences, and summary statistics were averaged across 100 downsampling iterations. The analysis kept only TRB sequences whose CDR3 regions were at least seven amino acids long. Two measures captured diversity: a Shannon entropy-derived clonality score and the Gini coefficient. In the repertoire networks, any two of the top 5000 CDR3 amino acid sequences were linked whenever the two sequences differed by an edit distance of one. GLIPH2 predicted antigen specificity groups and MHC restriction for TRB CDR3 amino acid sequences. To flag known associations with CMV, EBV, HIV or tissue antigens, CDR3 amino acid sequences were compared against VDJdb and McPAS-TCR. Pre-ART, post-ART and control groups were compared with Wilcoxon signed-rank tests and Holm-Bonferroni correction. TCRdb provides this immuneACCESS table in a form limited to in-frame rearrangements. Some clones are lacking; in checked studies, under half of them reflect an unresolved V gene, and why the rest are absent is not known. The V and J calls and clone size come from that table; D and trimming were worked out from the DNA. The sample table lists about 25,000 clones, around 80% of them with a count of one. About 9% of the sample goes to the ten largest clones.

Based on the germline V gene, the CDR1 and CDR2 sequences are MNHEY and SVGAGI. The CDR3 measures 14 amino acids from cysteine to phenylalanine. Only the CDR3 portion is preserved as DNA: 42 bases, with reading frame beginning at the first base. Notes on this clone: Its antigen is not yet known. A junction end diverges from the germline sequence, so it may reflect a read error.

General findings and caveats noted by the study authors: Limited PBMC availability meant only the TCR beta chain was sequenced, without alpha chain pairing. The repertoire was dominated across all time points by expanded TRB clones identified before ART initiation, although this dominance was seen to fluctuate and to decrease in many PLHIV after ART. Narrower CDR3 length ranges were observed in HIV repertoires than in controls, and an antigen-experienced repertoire with only a slight naive shift after ART was suggested by the network structure. The samples were dated from about 2003 to 2018, and the ART regimens that were used may be less effective than current ART regimens. No data were available on ART adherence, viral resistance or therapy changes, limiting inferences about post-ART repertoire changes. Because cell numbers in pre-ART samples were limited, unsorted PBMC were profiled instead of sorted CD4+ and CD8+ T cells. A significant increase in TRB diversity was found to be associated with ART initiation, although TRB diversity was observed to remain significantly below that of transplant donor controls even after long-term ART.

The sequences come from unsorted PBMCs, collected 1.2 years after starting antiretroviral therapy. The rearrangement joined TRBV6-5 to TRBJ2-7, with no confident D gene call. The receptor's source is a woman aged 40 to 50 with HIV. The DNA is TGTGCCAGCAGGGCCGGGCCCTTCTCCTCCGAGCAGTACTTC. Its protein product is CASRAGPFSSEQYF.